Listed here is a single TCR beta chain. The record originates from a study of blood T cell repertoires in COVID-19. Study background: Specimens from acute and convalescent COVID-19 originated in the United States, Italy and Spain. T cells, B-cell-depleted T cells, or PBMCs provided the cDNA or gDNA that served as material.

Original data processing: Reference gene primer amplification gave nucleated cell count estimates. The table came from immunoSEQ multiplex PCR; TCRdb's copy has only in-frame clones and leaves some out. V and J calls and clone size are given by that table; D and trimming were obtained from the DNA. Here the sample spans about 71,000 clones, just under 85% being singletons. The specimen was peripheral blood. The receptor comes from a man aged 70 or older with acute or convalescent COVID-19.

CDR3 sequence: CASSLMRETYEQYF. The CDR3 nucleotides are TGTGCCAGCAGCTTGATGCGGGAGACCTACGAGCAGTACTTC. The chain employs TRBV5-4 and TRBJ2-7, with 7 bases lining up with TRBD2. Germline-derived CDR1 and CDR2 are SGHNT and YYREEE (reference sequence). V trimming: 1 base; J trimming: 2 bases; junction bases outside the gene matches: 3. This CDR3 has 14 amino acids.